This T cell receptor (beta chain) is from a study of blood T cell repertoires in COVID-19. Study-wide context: Both acute and convalescent COVID-19 samples were obtained from the United States, Italy and Spain. The analysed material was cDNA or gDNA that came from T cells, B-cell-depleted T cells, or PBMCs.

Original methodology: Amplification of reference gene primers was used by the study to estimate nucleated cell counts. The data were produced by immunoSEQ multiplex PCR, yet TCRdb's version contains in-frame clones alone and is incomplete. V, J and clone size were drawn from that table, and D and trimming were deduced from the DNA. Among some 64,000 clones listed, 75% to 80% were seen once. The V and J ends lost 1 base and 7 bases respectively, with 5 bases between them. The CDR3 extends over 13 amino acids. CDR1 is LGHDT and CDR2 is YNNKEL in the germline V gene (reference sequence). This sequence originates from a woman in her fifties or sixties with acute or convalescent COVID-19. What was sequenced was peripheral blood. The rearrangement joins TRBV3-1 (or the pseudogene TRBV3-2) to TRBJ1-6; D call uncertain. CDR3 coding DNA: TGTGCCAGCAGCCAAGGAGGGAATTCACCCCTCCACTTT. Amino acid sequence: CASSQGGNSPLHF.